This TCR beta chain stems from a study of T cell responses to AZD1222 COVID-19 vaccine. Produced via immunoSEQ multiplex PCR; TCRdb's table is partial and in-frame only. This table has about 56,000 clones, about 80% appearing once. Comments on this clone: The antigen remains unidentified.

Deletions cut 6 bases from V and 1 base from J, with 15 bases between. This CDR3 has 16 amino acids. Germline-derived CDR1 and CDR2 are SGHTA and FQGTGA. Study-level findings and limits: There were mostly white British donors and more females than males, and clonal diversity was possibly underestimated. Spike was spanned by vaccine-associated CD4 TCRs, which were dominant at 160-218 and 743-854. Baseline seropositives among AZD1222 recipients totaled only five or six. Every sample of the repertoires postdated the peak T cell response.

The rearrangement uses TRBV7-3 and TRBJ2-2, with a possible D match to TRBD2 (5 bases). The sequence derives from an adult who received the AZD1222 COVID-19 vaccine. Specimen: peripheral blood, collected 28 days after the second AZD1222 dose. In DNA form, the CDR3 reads TGTGCCAGCAGTTACTCGGAGGCGAAGAACACCGGGGAGCTGTTTTTT. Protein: CASSYSEAKNTGELFF.